This T cell receptor beta chain came from a study of control samples from healthy donors and cancer patients. The protocol was immunoSEQ multiplex PCR, while the TCRdb copy is restricted to in-frame clones and leaves out a portion. The sample has 130,000 or so clones; roughly 92% are singletons. The count of this clone is one. This CDR3 has 13 amino acids. V shed 4 bases and J shed 7 bases, with 13 bases lying between them. The chain joins TRBV12-3 or TRBV12-4 to TRBJ1-1; D ambiguous. The sequencing sample was made of blood. This TCR was sampled from a man aged 18 to 29 in good health. The CDR3 sequence: CASSYFLGIEAFF. The CDR3 bases are TGTGCCAGCAGTTATTTTTTGGGGATTGAAGCTTTCTTT.